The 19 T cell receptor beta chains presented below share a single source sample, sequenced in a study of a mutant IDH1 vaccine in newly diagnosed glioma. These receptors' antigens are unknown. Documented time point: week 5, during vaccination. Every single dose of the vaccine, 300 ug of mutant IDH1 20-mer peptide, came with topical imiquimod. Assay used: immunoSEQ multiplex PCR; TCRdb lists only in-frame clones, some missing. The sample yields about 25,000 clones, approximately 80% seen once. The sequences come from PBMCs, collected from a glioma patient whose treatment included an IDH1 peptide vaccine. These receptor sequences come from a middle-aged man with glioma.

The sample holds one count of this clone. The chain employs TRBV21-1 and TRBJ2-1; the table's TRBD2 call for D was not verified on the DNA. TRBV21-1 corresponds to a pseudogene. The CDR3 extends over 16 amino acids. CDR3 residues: CASSKGEAGGQNEQFF. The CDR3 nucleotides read TGTGCCAGCAGCAAAGGGGAAGCGGGAGGGCAAAATGAGCAGTTCTTC.

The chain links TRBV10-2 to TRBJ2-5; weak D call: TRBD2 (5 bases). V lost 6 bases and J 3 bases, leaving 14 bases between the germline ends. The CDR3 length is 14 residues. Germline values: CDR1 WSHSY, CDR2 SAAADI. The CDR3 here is CASRGLFGKETQYF. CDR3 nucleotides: TGCGCCAGCAGGGGCCTTTTCGGGAAAGAGACCCAGTACTTC.

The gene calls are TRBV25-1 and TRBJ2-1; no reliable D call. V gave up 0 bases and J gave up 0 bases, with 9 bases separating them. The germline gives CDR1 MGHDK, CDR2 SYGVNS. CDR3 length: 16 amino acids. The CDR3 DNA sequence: TGTGCCAGCAGTGAATATGGCTACAGCTCCTACAATGAGCAGTTCTTC. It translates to CASSEYGYSSYNEQFF.

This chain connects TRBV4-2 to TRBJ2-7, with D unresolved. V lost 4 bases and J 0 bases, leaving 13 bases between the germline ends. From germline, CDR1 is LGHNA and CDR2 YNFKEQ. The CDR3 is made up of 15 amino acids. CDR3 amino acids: CASSPTRGGSYEQYF. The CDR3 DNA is TGTGCCAGCAGCCCAACCCGAGGCGGCTCCTACGAGCAGTACTTC.

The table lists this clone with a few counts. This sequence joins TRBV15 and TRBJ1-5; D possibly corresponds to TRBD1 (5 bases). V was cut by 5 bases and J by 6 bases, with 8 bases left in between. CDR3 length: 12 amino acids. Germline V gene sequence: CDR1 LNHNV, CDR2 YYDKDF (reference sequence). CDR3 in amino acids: CATSEGSQPQHF. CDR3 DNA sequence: TGTGCCACCAGCGAGGGGTCTCAGCCCCAGCATTTT.

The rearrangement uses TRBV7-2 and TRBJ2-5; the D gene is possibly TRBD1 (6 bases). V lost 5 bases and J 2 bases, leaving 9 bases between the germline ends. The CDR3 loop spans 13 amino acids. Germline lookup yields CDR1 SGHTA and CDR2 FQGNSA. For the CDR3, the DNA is TGTGCCAGCAGCCGAGGACAGCAAGAGACCCAGTACTTC. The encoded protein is CASSRGQQETQYF.

The chain's CDR3 is CATSRGISRDEQYF. The CDR3 DNA reads as TGTGCCACCAGCAGAGGGATCTCGAGGGACGAGCAGTACTTC. J is TRBJ2-7 and V is TRBV15; TRBD2 is a possible D gene (5 bases). The length of the CDR3 is 14 residues. CDR1 LNHNV and CDR2 YYDKDF come from the germline V gene (reference sequence). The ends were cut back, 1 base at V and 5 bases at J, with 12 bases in the middle. The complete variable domain, with remaining parts taken from reference TRBV15 and TRBJ2-7, reads DAMVIQNPRYQVTQFGKPVTLSCSQTLNHNVMYWYQQKSSQAPKLLFHYYDKDFNNEADTPDNFQSRRPNTSFCFLDIRSPGLGDTAMYLCATSRGISRDEQYFGPGTRLTVT.

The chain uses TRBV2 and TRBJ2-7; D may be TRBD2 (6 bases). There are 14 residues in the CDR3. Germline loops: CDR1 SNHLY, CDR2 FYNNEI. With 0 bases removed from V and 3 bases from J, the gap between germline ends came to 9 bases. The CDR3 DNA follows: TGTGCCAGCAGTGAAGCGGTCGGGAGCTACGAGCAGTACTTC. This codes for CASSEAVGSYEQYF. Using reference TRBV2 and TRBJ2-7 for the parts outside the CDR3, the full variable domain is EPEVTQTPSHQVTQMGQEVILRCVPISNHLYFYWYRQILGQKVEFLVSFYNNEISEKSEIFDDQFSVERPDGSNFTLKIRSTKLEDSAMYFCASSEAVGSYEQYFGPGTRLTVT.

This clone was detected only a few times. CDR3 nucleotide sequence: TGTGCCAGCGGTACAGGGCCTGGGCCCCAGCATTTT. It encodes CASGTGPGPQHF. The chain is built from TRBV28 and TRBJ1-5; D possibly corresponds to TRBD1 (6 bases). The CDR3 consists of 12 residues. Trimming took off 8 bases at V and 9 bases at J, with 14 bases between the two ends. CDR1 and CDR2 from the germline V gene are MDHEN and SYDVKM.

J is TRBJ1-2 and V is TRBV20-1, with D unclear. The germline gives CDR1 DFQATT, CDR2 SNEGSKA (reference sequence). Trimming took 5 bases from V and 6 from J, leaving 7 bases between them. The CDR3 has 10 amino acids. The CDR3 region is CSARGDGYTF. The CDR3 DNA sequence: TGCAGTGCTCGAGGAGATGGCTACACCTTC.

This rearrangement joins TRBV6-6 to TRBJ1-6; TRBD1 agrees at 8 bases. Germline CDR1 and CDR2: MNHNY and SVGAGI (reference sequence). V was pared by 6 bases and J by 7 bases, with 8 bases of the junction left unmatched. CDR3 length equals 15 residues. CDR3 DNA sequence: TGTGCCAGCAGGGCCGGACAGGGAGGGAATTCACCCCTCCACTTT. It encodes CASRAGQGGNSPLHF.

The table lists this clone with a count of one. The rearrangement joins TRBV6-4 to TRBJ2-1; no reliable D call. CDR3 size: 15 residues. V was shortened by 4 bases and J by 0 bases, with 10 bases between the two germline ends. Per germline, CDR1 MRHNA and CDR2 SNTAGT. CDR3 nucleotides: TGTGCCAGCAGTGGGGTAGCAAGCTCCTACAATGAGCAGTTCTTC. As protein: CASSGVASSYNEQFF.

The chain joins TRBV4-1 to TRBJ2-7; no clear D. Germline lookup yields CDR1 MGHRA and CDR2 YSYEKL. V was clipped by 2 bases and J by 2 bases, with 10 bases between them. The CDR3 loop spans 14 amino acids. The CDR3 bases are TGCGCCAGCAGCCAACCCAAGACCGCCTACGAGCAGTACTTC. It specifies CASSQPKTAYEQYF.

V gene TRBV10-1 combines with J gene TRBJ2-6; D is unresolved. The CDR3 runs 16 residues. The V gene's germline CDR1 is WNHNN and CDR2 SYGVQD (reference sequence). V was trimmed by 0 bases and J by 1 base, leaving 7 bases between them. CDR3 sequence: CASSESVMSGANVLTF. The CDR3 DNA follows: TGCGCCAGCAGTGAGTCTGTAATGTCTGGGGCCAACGTCCTGACTTTC.

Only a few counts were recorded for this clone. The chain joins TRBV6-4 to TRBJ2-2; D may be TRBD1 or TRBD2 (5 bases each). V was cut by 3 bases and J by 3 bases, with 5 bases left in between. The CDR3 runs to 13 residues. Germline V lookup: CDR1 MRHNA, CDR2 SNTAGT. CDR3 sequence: CASSEGDTGELFF. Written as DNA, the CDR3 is TGTGCCAGCAGTGAGGGGGACACCGGGGAGCTGTTTTTT.

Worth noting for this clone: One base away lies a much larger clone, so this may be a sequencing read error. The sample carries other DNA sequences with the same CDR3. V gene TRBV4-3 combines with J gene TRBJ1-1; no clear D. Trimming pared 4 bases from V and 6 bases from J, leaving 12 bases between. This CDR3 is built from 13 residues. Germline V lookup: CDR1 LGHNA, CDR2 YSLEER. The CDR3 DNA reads TGCGCCAGCAGCCCCATGAGAGGATCTGAAGCTTTCTTT. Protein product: CASSPMRGSEAFF.

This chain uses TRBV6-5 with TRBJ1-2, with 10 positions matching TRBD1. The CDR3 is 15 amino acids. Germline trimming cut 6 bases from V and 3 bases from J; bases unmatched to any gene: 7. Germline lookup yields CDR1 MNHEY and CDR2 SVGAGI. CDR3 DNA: TGTGCCAGCAGGAGACAGGGGGCGATTGACTATGGCTACACCTTC. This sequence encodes CASRRQGAIDYGYTF.

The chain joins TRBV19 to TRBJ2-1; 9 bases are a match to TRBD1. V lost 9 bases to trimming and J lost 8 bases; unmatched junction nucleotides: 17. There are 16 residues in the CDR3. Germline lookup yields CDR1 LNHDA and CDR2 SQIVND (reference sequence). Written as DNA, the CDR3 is TGTGCCAGCGCTAGGGTAAGGGACAGGGTCGGAGATGAGCAGTTCTTC. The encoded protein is CASARVRDRVGDEQFF.

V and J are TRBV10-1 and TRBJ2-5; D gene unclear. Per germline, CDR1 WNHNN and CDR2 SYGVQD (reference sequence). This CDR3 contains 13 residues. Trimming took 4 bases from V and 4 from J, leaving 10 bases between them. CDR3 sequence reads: CASSVHTAETQYF. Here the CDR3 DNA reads TGCGCCAGCAGTGTCCACACCGCAGAGACCCAGTACTTC.